Listed here is a single T cell receptor beta chain. No antigen is known for it. The sample is drawn from a study of T-cell reconstitution after alpha-beta-depleted transplantation in children. Trimming took 3 bases from V and 6 from J; bases not matched to a gene: 10. In germline, CDR1 is SGHTA, CDR2 FQGNSA. CDR3 size: 16 residues. Unique molecular identifiers were incorporated during preparation of the TCRbeta library. TCRdb recomputed calls from the PCR reads with MiXCR, one row per CDR3 protein. Of about 1,000,000 distinct CDR3 sequences in the sample, about 26% were seen once. Overall study findings and caveats: Newly produced T cells mostly accounted for T-cell counts and diversity one year post-transplant. Where some patients showed high TCRbeta diversity at day 60, it came from recipient T cells and thymic progenitors that had survived.

The material sequenced was PBMCs, mostly from graft donor cells, taken 360 days after TCRalphabeta/CD19-depleted stem cell transplant. The chain employs TRBV7-2 and TRBJ2-1, with 8 bases aligning to TRBD1. The clonotype originates from a boy under three years old who had a stem cell transplant for SCID, so the T cells may come from the graft donor. In nucleotides, the CDR3 is TGTGCCAGCAGCTTGGGAGCAGGGGGCTCTGTCAATGAGCAGTTCTTC. Translated, it gives CASSLGAGGSVNEQFF. The complete variable domain, with remaining parts taken from reference TRBV7-2 and TRBJ2-1, reads GAGVSQSPSNKVTEKGKDVELRCDPISGHTALYWYRQSLGQGLEFLIYFQGNSAPDKSGLPSDRFSAERTGGSVSTLTIQRTQQEDSAVYLCASSLGAGGSVNEQFFGPGTRLTVL.